This TCR beta chain was sequenced during a study of CD8+CD57+ T cells in acquired aplastic anemia. Patients who underwent sequencing had shown CD8+CD57+ cell expansion by flow cytometry. This clonotype was seen a handful of times. The CDR3 is made up of 12 amino acids. The ends were cut back, 4 bases at V and 7 bases at J, with 7 bases in the middle. Germline V gives CDR1 SSHAT, CDR2 FNYEAQ (reference sequence). CDR3 and TCR beta VDJ profiling relied on a genomic DNA template. TCRdb redid the calling of the reads with MiXCR, one entry per CDR3 protein. The sample has some 200,000 distinct CDR3 sequences, about half seen once.

The origin of this receptor is a human donor with aplastic anemia. The sequenced sample consisted of sorted CD4+, CD8+, or CD8+CD57+ T cells (not recorded which) from PBMCs. The chain carries TRBV7-7 and TRBJ2-2; D unresolved. The CDR3: CASSSSIGELFF. In DNA, the CDR3 is TGTGCCAGCAGCTCCTCAATCGGGGAGCTGTTTTTT.